These 7 T cell receptor beta chains share one sample of origin, sequenced in a study of OX40 agonist ivuxolimab in advanced cancers. Receptor libraries were prepared by the immunoSEQ multiplex PCR assay. TCRdb took over this immuneACCESS table, retaining in-frame rearrangements with V and J assigned. Such tables are incomplete; in checked studies, under half of the missing clones stem from an unresolved V gene, and the remainder is unexplained. The sample table lists 40,000 to 50,000 clones, about 87% of them with a count of one. The ten largest account for under 55% of the sample. The sample in question was CD4+ or CD8+ T cells sorted from blood, obtained in a trial of the OX40 agonist ivuxolimab. The receptors stem from an adult with an advanced solid tumor such as melanoma, head and neck, liver or kidney cancer.

This rearrangement joins TRBV9 to TRBJ2-1, with D tentatively TRBD2 (6 bases). The V gene's germline CDR1 is SGDLS and CDR2 YYNGEE. The CDR3 length is 16 residues. V was trimmed by 0 bases and J by 3 bases, leaving 13 bases between them. This chain's CDR3 is CASSVGGSGLYNEQFF. The CDR3 DNA reads TGTGCCAGCAGCGTAGGGGGAAGCGGGCTCTACAATGAGCAGTTCTTC. Full variable domain (missing parts from reference TRBV9 and TRBJ2-1): DSGVTQTPKHLITATGQRVTLRCSPRSGDLSVYWYQQSLDQGLQFLIQYYNGEERAKGNILERFSAQQFPDLHSELNLSSLELGDSALYFCASSVGGSGLYNEQFFGPGTRLTVL.

V is TRBV19 and J is TRBJ2-7, with 11 positions matching TRBD1. The length of the CDR3 is 13 residues. Germline V gives CDR1 LNHDA, CDR2 SQIVND (reference sequence). Trimming took 9 bases from V and 5 from J; bases not matched to a gene: 6. CDR3 sequence (DNA): TGTGCCAGCCGCCGGACAGGGGGCGACGAGCAGTACTTC. It specifies CASRRTGGDEQYF.

The CDR3 DNA reads as TGTGCCAGCAGCGTAGCCTCCACCGGGGAGCTGTTTTTT. Its translation is CASSVASTGELFF. This chain links TRBV9 with TRBJ2-2; D unclear. This CDR3 contains 13 residues. Germline values: CDR1 SGDLS, CDR2 YYNGEE. With 0 bases removed from V and 4 bases from J, the gap between germline ends came to 4 bases.

The V and J genes are TRBV5-4 and TRBJ2-7, with D possibly TRBD2 on 5 matching bases. The CDR3 is made up of 13 amino acids. Germline lookup yields CDR1 SGHNT and CDR2 YYREEE (reference sequence). V was cut by 4 bases and J by 5 bases, with 13 bases left in between. The CDR3 DNA is TGTGCCAGCAGCGTCACTAGTAACCACGAGCAGTACTTC. Its translation is CASSVTSNHEQYF.

The rearrangement uses TRBV10-2 and TRBJ1-1; no clear D. Germline CDR1 reads WSHSY; CDR2 reads SAAADI. This CDR3 has 12 amino acids. V lost 0 bases and J 4 bases, leaving 3 bases between the germline ends. The CDR3 reads CASSESGTEAFF. The CDR3 DNA is TGCGCCAGCAGTGAGTCAGGCACTGAAGCTTTCTTT.

This chain uses TRBV19 with TRBJ2-7; D remains unclear. The CDR3 is 15 residues long. Trimming shortened V by 3 bases and J by 0 bases, and 12 bases separated the two germline ends. CDR1 LNHDA and CDR2 SQIVND come from the germline V gene (reference sequence). In nucleotides, the CDR3 is TGTGCCAGTAGTATTTCTGGCGCTAGCTCCTACGAGCAGTACTTC. It specifies CASSISGASSYEQYF.

V gene TRBV25-1 combines with J gene TRBJ1-2, with no clear D. In germline, CDR1 is MGHDK, CDR2 SYGVNS. This CDR3 comprises 15 residues. The V end was cut by 0 bases, the J end by 6 bases, with 14 bases between. CDR3: CASSEYNSGNNGYTF. CDR3 in DNA: TGTGCCAGCAGTGAATATAATTCGGGGAACAATGGCTACACCTTC.